This T cell receptor beta chain was found in a study of early T cells in non-severe SARS-CoV-2 infection. Background on the study: It was bulk RNA from unsorted whole blood that was sequenced, and the chains were unpaired.

There are many counts of this clonotype. Unique molecular identifiers were attached to individual cDNA molecules. TCRdb ran MiXCR on the 5' RACE reads and lists one entry per CDR3 protein. The table lists tens of thousands of distinct CDR3 sequences, around 12% of them singletons. The germline V gene encodes CDR1 DFQATT and CDR2 SNEGSKA (reference sequence). The CDR3 runs 15 residues. V lost 0 bases and J lost 9; bases outside the gene matches: 10. This TCR was recovered from an adult who was a healthcare worker with PCR-confirmed SARS-CoV-2 infection or an uninfected control (not recorded which). Specimen: whole blood. V gene TRBV20-1 combines with J gene TRBJ2-1, with TRBD2 matching over 8 bases. For the CDR3, the DNA is TGCAGTGCTAGAGACCCAACGGGAGGGCCGTTTGAGCAGTTCTTC. Protein product: CSARDPTGGPFEQFF.